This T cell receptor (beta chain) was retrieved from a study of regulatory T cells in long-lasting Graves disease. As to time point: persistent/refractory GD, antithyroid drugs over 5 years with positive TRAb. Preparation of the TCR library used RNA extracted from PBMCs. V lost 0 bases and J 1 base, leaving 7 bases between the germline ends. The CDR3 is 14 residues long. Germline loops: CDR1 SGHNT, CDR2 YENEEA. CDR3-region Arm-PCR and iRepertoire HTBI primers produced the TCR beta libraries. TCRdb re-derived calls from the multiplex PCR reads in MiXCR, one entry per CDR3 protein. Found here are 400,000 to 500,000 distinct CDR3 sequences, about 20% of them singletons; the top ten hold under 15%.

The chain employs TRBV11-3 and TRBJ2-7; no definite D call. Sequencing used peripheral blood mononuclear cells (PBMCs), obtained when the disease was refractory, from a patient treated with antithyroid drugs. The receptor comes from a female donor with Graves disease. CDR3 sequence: CASSLDPASYEQYF. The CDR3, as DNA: TGTGCCAGCAGCTTAGATCCGGCGTCCTACGAGCAGTACTTC.